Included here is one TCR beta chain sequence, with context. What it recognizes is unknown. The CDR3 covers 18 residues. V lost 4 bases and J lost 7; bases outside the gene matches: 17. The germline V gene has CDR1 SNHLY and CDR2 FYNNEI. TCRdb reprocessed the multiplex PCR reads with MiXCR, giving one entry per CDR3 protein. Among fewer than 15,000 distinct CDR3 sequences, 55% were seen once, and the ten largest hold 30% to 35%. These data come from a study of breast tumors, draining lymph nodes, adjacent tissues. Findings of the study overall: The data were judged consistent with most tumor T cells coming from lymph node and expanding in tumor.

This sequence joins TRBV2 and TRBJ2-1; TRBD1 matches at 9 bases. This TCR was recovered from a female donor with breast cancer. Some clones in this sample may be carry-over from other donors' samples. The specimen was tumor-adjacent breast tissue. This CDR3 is CASSVKVSTGGGGNEQFF. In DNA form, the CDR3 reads TGTGCCAGCAGTGTTAAAGTATCGACAGGGGGAGGGGGAAATGAGCAGTTCTTC.